The 10 T cell receptor beta chains listed next were all sequenced from one sample in a study of T cells in Graves' hyperthyroidism and ophthalmopathy. What was amplified from RNA transcripts were TCR beta CDR3 regions. HTBI primers drove first-round RT-PCR of the TCR CDR3. TCRdb independently ran MiXCR on the multiplex PCR reads; one entry per CDR3 protein. The sample records over 400,000 distinct CDR3 sequences, approximately 23% being singletons. Sequenced: blood. Receptor source: a woman in her sixties or seventies with Graves' ophthalmopathy.

This rearrangement joins TRBV5-1 to TRBJ1-3, with D tentatively TRBD1 (5 bases). Looked up from germline, CDR1 is SGHRS and CDR2 is YFSETQ. V lost 0 bases and J lost 0, with 13 bases in between. The CDR3 contains 17 residues. CDR3 loop: CASSLVSWGSSGNTIYF. Written as DNA, the CDR3 is TGCGCCAGCAGCTTGGTGTCCTGGGGGAGCTCTGGAAACACCATATATTTT.

The CDR3 nucleotides are TGCAGTGCTACACAGGGGGCTCAGCCCCAGCATTTT. This codes for CSATQGAQPQHF. V gene TRBV20-1 combines with J gene TRBJ1-5; 9 bases agree with TRBD1. J lost 6 bases, V lost 4 bases, and 1 base had no gene match. Germline V lookup: CDR1 DFQATT, CDR2 SNEGSKA (reference sequence). The CDR3 length is 12 residues.

This clonotype came up many times. This rearrangement joins TRBV2 to TRBJ2-7; 8 nucleotides line up with TRBD2. There are 14 residues in the CDR3. CDR1 and CDR2 from the germline V gene are SNHLY and FYNNEI. V gave up 4 bases and J gave up 2 bases; unmatched junction bases: 4. The CDR3, as DNA: TGTGCCAGCAGTGCTGCTAGCGGGCCCTACGAGCAGTACTTC. This codes for CASSAASGPYEQYF.

This clonotype was seen more than once but under ten times. This chain uses TRBV20-1 with TRBJ1-6; D unresolved. Trimming pared 3 bases from V and 7 bases from J, leaving 10 bases between. From germline, CDR1 is DFQATT and CDR2 SNEGSKA (reference sequence). This CDR3 has 13 residues. CDR3 sequence: CSASRLRNSPLHF. The CDR3 bases are TGCAGTGCTAGCCGACTGCGAAATTCACCCCTCCACTTT.

This clonotype was detected a few times. This chain links TRBV27 with TRBJ1-2, with 7 bases identical to TRBD1. In germline, CDR1 is MNHEY, CDR2 SMNVEV (reference sequence). The CDR3 totals 14 residues. V was clipped by 4 bases and J by 8 bases; unmatched bases: 10. Here the CDR3 reads CASSYPGGAGGYTF. CDR3 coding DNA: TGTGCCAGCAGTTACCCAGGGGGGGCGGGGGGCTACACCTTC.

This clonotype was observed a few times. The rearrangement links TRBV10-2 to TRBJ2-7; D might be TRBD1 (6 bases). Germline-derived CDR1 and CDR2 are WSHSY and SAAADI. There are 13 residues in the CDR3. Trimming left V 8 bases short and J 3 bases short, with 14 bases between. The CDR3 coding sequence is TGCGCCAGCGGCAGGGACACCAACTACGAGCAGTACTTC. It is translated as CASGRDTNYEQYF.

This clonotype has ten or more counts. The J gene is TRBJ1-1, the V gene TRBV6-5; unclear D gene. V was clipped by 0 bases and J by 7 bases, with 12 bases between them. Germline CDR1 reads MNHEY; CDR2 reads SVGAGI. The CDR3 runs to 14 residues. In nucleotides, the CDR3 is TGTGCCAGCAGTTACTCAGGCCTTCGGGTTGAAGCTTTCTTT. As protein: CASSYSGLRVEAFF.

This chain uses TRBV6-2 or TRBV6-3 with TRBJ2-1, with no clear D. CDR1 is MNHEY and CDR2 is SVGEGT in the germline V gene. V was shortened by 0 bases and J by 7 bases, with 7 bases between the two germline ends. The CDR3 covers 13 residues. The CDR3 bases are TGTGCCAGCAGTTACTCGACCCCGAATGAGCAGTTCTTC. Protein sequence: CASSYSTPNEQFF.

The chain combines TRBV6-2 or TRBV6-3 with TRBJ1-4; no definite D call. CDR1 MNHEY and CDR2 SVGEGT come from the germline V gene. Trimming stripped 5 bases from V and 1 base from J, with 8 bases between. The CDR3 sequence is 14 residues long. The CDR3 region is CASSGRGTNEKLFF. The CDR3 region has the DNA TGTGCCAGCAGTGGCAGAGGAACTAATGAAAAACTGTTTTTT.

V is TRBV13 and J is TRBJ2-1; TRBD2 matches at 10 bases. The CDR3 length is 19 residues. The junction had 12 bases not matched to a gene; V was cut back by 4 bases and J by 0 bases. The germline V gene encodes CDR1 PRHDT and CDR2 FYEKMQ (reference sequence). This CDR3 reads CASSSQAGGPLSSYNEQFF. In nucleotides, the CDR3 is TGTGCCAGCAGCTCCCAAGCGGGAGGGCCTTTAAGCTCCTACAATGAGCAGTTCTTC. The variable domain in full, completed from reference TRBV13 and TRBJ2-1, reads AAGVIQSPRHLIKEKRETATLKCYPIPRHDTVYWYQQGPGQDPQFLISFYEKMQSDKGSIPDRFSAQQFSDYHSELNMSSLELGDSALYFCASSSQAGGPLSSYNEQFFGPGTRLTVL.